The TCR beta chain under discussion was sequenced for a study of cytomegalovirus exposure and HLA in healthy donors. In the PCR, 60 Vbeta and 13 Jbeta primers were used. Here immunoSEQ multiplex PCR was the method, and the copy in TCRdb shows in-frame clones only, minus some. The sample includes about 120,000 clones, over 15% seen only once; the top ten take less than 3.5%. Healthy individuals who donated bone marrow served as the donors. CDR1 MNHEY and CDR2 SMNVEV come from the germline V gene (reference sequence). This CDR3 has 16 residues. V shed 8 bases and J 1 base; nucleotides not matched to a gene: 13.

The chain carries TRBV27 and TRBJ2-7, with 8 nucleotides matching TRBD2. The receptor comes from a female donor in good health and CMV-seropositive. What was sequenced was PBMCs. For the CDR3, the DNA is TGTGCCAGCCGGCGGTCGCGGGGGGTAAAGTCCTACGAGCAGTACTTC. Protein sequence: CASRRSRGVKSYEQYF.